This T cell receptor (beta chain) stems from a study of vaccination effects on CD4 cells after COVID-19. Overall study: Post-vaccine samples followed the second dose by a median of 72 days.

Germline assignment: CDR1 SNHLY and CDR2 FYNNEI. This CDR3 has 12 amino acids. Trimming pared 6 bases from V and 7 bases from J, leaving 12 bases between. Profiling relied on immunoSEQ multiplex PCR, and the TCRdb table lists in-frame clones only, not all of them. The repertoire holds about 24,000 clones, over 75% seen once, with roughly 20% in the top ten. Regarding this clone: Antigen: not known.

With the ViraFEST assay, the study expanded antigen-specific CD4+ T cells using viral peptide pools, then sequenced them. Researchers isolated CD4+ T cells once approximately ten days of culture had elapsed. As their vaccination, participants received two doses of either BNT162b2 or mRNA-1273. IL-2 medium was substituted for half the medium on days 3 and 7. This material consisted of CD4+ T cells from PBMCs cultured with HCoV-NL63 spike peptides, taken after COVID-19 vaccination. This clonotype was obtained from a human donor who received a COVID-19 vaccine. This chain links TRBV2 with TRBJ1-2; tentatively, D is TRBD1 (5 bases). The chain's CDR3 is CASSERDRGYTF. Written as DNA, the CDR3 is TGTGCCAGCAGCGAACGGGACCGTGGCTACACCTTC. The full variable domain, its missing parts supplied by reference TRBV2 and TRBJ1-2, is EPEVTQTPSHQVTQMGQEVILRCVPISNHLYFYWYRQILGQKVEFLVSFYNNEISEKSEIFDDQFSVERPDGSNFTLKIRSTKLEDSAMYFCASSERDRGYTFGSGTRLTVV.